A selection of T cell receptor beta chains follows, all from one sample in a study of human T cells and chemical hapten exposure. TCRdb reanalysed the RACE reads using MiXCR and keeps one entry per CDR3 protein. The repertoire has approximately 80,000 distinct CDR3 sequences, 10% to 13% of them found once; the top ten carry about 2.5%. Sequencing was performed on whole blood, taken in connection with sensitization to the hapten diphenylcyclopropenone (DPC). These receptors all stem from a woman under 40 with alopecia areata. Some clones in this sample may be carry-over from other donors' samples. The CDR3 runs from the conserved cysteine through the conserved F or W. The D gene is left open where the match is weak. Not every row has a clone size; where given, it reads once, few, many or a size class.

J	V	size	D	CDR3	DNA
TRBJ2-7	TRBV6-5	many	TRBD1	CASSGAGTAAYEQYF	TGTGCCAGCAGCGGGGCAGGGACAGCGGCCTACGAGCAGTACTTC
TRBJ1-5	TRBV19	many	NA	CASSISRGQLDQPQHF	TGTGCCAGTAGTATTTCCAGGGGTCAGCTCGATCAGCCCCAGCATTTT
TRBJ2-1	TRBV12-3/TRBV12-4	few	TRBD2	CASTVSGSSYNEQFF	TGTGCCAGCACCGTTAGCGGGAGCTCCTACAATGAGCAGTTCTTC
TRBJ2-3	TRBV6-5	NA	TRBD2	CASREAGGNTDTQYF	TGTGCCAGCCGAGAAGCGGGGGGAAACACAGATACGCAGTATTTT
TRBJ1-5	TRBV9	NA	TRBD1	CASSATGGGQPQHF	TGTGCCAGCAGCGCAACAGGGGGCGGACAGCCCCAGCATTTT
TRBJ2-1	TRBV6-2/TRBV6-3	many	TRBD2	CASSYPLRRRAGGPYEQFF	TGTGCCAGCAGTTACCCGCTGAGGAGAAGGGCGGGAGGGCCCTATGAGCAGTTCTTC
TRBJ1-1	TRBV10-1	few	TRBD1	CASSESRQGRTEAFF	TGCGCCAGCAGTGAGTCCAGACAGGGTCGCACTGAAGCTTTCTTT
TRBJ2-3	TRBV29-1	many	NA	CSVSSPDTQYF	TGCAGCGTAAGCAGTCCAGATACGCAGTATTTT
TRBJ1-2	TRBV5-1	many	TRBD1	CASSTRTGGDYTF	TGCGCCAGCAGCACACGGACAGGAGGTGACTACACCTTC
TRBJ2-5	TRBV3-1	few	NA	CASSQAGGEETQYF	TGTGCCAGCAGCCAAGCGGGGGGCGAGGAGACCCAGTACTTC
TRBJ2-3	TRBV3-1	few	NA	CASSPGMGGDTQYF	TGTGCCAGCAGCCCGGGAATGGGGGGAGATACGCAGTATTTT
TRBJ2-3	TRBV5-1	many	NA	CASSREADTQYF	TGCGCCAGCAGCAGAGAGGCTGATACGCAGTATTTT
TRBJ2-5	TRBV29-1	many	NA	CSVDRDGTQYF	TGCAGCGTTGACAGGGACGGGACCCAGTACTTC
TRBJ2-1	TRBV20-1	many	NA	CSAVPRRQFF	TGCAGTGCTGTACCCCGGAGGCAGTTCTTC
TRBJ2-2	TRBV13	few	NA	CASSLWRSTGELFF	TGTGCCAGCAGCTTATGGAGGAGCACCGGGGAGCTGTTTTTT
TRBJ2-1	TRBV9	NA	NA	CASSVDGGGEQFF	TGTGCCAGCAGCGTAGATGGGGGCGGCGAGCAGTTCTTC
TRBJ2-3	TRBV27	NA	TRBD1	CASTQLGQGDTDTQYF	TGTGCCAGCACCCAACTTGGGCAGGGGGACACAGATACGCAGTATTTT
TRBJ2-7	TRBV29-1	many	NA	CSVSYGSSGEQYF	TGCAGCGTTTCGTACGGTTCCTCTGGCGAGCAGTACTTC
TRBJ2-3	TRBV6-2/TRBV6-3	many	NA	CASSYFAVTDTQYF	TGTGCCAGCAGTTACTTCGCAGTCACAGATACGCAGTATTTT
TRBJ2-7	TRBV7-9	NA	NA	CASSLNPGREQYF	TGTGCCAGCAGCCTGAACCCAGGGCGGGAGCAGTACTTC
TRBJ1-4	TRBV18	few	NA	CASSEGEKLFF	TGTGCCAGCTCCGAGGGGGAAAAACTGTTTTTT
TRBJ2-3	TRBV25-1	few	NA	CASSEGYTQYF	TGTGCCAGCAGTGAGGGCTATACGCAGTATTTT
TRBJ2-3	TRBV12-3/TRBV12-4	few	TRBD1	CASSPHAGTGGTDTQYF	TGTGCCAGCAGCCCGCATGCGGGGACAGGGGGCACAGATACGCAGTATTTT
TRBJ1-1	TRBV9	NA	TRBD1	CASSATTGSGTEAFF	TGTGCCAGCAGCGCAACGACAGGGTCAGGCACTGAAGCTTTCTTT
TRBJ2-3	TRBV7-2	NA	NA	CASSGSYVTADTQYF	TGTGCCAGCAGCGGATCGTATGTGACAGCCGATACGCAGTATTTT
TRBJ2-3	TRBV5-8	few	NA	CASSLGRADTQYF	TGTGCCAGCAGCTTGGGCAGGGCAGATACGCAGTATTTT
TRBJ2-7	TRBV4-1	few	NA	CASSQEDGGNSYEQYF	TGCGCCAGCAGCCAAGAAGACGGAGGGAACTCCTACGAGCAGTACTTC
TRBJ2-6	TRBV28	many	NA	CASSFSSGANVLTF	TGTGCCAGCAGTTTCTCCTCTGGGGCCAACGTCCTGACTTTC
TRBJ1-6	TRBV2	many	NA	CASSLQGGNSPLHF	TGTGCCAGCAGTTTACAGGGAGGGAATTCACCCCTCCACTTT
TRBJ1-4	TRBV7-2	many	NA	CASSSQVGAGNEKLFF	TGTGCCAGCAGCTCCCAGGTGGGGGCGGGTAATGAAAAACTGTTTTTT
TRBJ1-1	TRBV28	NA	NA	CASSWTDREAFF	TGTGCCAGCAGTTGGACGGACCGTGAAGCTTTCTTT
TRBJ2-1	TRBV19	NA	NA	CASSIVDRTHEQFF	TGTGCCAGTAGTATAGTTGACAGGACCCATGAGCAGTTCTTC
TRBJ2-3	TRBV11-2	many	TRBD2	CASSLGAGGADTQYF	TGTGCCAGCAGCTTAGGTGCCGGGGGGGCCGATACGCAGTATTTT
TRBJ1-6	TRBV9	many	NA	CASSERTVSSYNSPLHF	TGTGCCAGCAGCGAGCGGACAGTAAGCTCCTATAATTCACCCCTCCACTTT
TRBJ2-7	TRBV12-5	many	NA	CASGLAGTPRQYF	TGTGCTAGTGGTTTGGCCGGGACTCCGAGGCAGTACTTC
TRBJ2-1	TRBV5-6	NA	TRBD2	CASRTSGSHEQFF	TGTGCCAGCAGGACTAGCGGGAGTCACGAGCAGTTCTTC
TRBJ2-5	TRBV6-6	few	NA	CASSPTLKAETQYF	TGTGCCAGCAGCCCAACCCTGAAGGCCGAGACCCAGTACTTC
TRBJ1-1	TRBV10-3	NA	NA	CAISERGNTEAFF	TGTGCCATCAGTGAGAGAGGGAATACTGAAGCTTTCTTT
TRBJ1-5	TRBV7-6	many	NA	CASSLGGTIYSNQPQHF	TGTGCCAGCAGCTTAGGGGGCACAATTTATAGCAATCAGCCCCAGCATTTT
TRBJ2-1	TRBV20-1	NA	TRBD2	CSARGPLAGGPGEQFF	TGCAGTGCTAGAGGCCCACTAGCGGGAGGGCCCGGTGAGCAGTTCTTC
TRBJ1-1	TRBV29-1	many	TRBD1	CSVGQGAGDTEAFF	TGCAGCGTTGGACAGGGGGCGGGGGACACTGAAGCTTTCTTT
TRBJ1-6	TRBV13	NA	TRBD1	CASSLGVRTGDSPLHF	TGTGCCAGCAGCTTAGGAGTGCGGACAGGGGATTCACCCCTCCACTTT
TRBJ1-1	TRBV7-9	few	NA	CASSRTQRNTEAFF	TGTGCCAGCAGCCGGACACAGAGGAACACTGAAGCTTTCTTT
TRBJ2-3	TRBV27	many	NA	CASSRPGTSTDTQYF	TGTGCCAGCAGTCGTCCCGGGACTAGCACAGATACGCAGTATTTT
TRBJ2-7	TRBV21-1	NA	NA	CASSKNRRDLREQYF	TGTGCCAGCAGCAAAAACCGGAGAGACCTACGAGAGCAGTACTTC